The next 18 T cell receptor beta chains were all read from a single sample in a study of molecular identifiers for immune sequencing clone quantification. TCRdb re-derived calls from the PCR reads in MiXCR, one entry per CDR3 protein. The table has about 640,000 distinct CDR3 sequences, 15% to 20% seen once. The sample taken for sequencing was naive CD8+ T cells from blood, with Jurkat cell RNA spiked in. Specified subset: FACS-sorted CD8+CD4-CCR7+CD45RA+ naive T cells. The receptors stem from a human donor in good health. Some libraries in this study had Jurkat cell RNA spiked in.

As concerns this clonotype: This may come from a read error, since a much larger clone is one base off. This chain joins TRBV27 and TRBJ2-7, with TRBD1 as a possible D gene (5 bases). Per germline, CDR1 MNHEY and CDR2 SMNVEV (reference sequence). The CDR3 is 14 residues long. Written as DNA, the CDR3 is TGTGCCTGCAGTTTATCAGGGTGGGTCTACGAGCAGTACTTC. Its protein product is CACSLSGWVYEQYF.

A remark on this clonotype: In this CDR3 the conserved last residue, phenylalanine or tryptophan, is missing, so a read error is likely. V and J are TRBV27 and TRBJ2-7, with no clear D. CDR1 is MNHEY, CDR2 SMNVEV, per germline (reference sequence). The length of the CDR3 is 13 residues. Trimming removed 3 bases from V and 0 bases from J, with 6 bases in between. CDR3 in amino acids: CASSFESSYEQYL. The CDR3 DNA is TGTGCCAGCAGTTTCGAGAGCTCCTACGAGCAGTACCTC.

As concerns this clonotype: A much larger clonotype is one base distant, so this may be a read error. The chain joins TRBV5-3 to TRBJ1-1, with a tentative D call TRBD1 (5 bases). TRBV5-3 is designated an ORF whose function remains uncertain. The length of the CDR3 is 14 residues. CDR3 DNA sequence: TGTGCCAGCAGCTTTTTGACGGGGCCGTCTAAAGCTTTCTTT. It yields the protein CASSFLTGPSKAFF.

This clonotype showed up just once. CDR3 protein: CASSREISGGASYNEQFF. DNA of the CDR3: TGCGCCAGCAGCCGGGAAATTAGCGGGGGGGCCTCCTACAATGAGCAGTTCTTC. The genes are TRBV4-3 and TRBJ2-1; 11 nucleotides align to TRBD2. Losses at the gene ends were 4 bases for V and 0 bases for J; bases not matched to a gene: 8. From germline, CDR1 is LGHNA and CDR2 YSLEER. The CDR3 consists of 18 residues.

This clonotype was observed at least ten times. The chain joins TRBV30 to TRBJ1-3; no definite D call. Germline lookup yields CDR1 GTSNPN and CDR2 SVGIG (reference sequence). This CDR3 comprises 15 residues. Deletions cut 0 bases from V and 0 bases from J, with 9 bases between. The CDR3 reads CAWSVRVNSGNTIYF. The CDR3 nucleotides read TGTGCCTGGAGTGTCCGGGTGAACTCTGGAAACACCATATATTTT.

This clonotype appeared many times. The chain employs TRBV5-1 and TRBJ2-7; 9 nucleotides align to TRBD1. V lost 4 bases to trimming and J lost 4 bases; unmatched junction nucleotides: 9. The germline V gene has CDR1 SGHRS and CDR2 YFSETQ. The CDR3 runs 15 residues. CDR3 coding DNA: TGCGCCAGCAGCGGGGGGACAGGGATATTGTACGAGCAGTACTTC. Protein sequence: CASSGGTGILYEQYF.

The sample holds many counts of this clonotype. The CDR3 sequence: CSAPWIDSGPNQPQHF. The CDR3 DNA reads TGCAGTGCCCCCTGGATAGATTCAGGCCCCAATCAGCCCCAGCATTTT. This chain uses TRBV20-1 with TRBJ1-5; no clear D gene. V was pared by 6 bases and J by 3 bases, with 21 bases between. Per the germline V gene, CDR1 is DFQATT and CDR2 is SNEGSKA (reference sequence). The CDR3 is 16 residues long.

The CDR3 DNA is TGTGCCAGCACATCCGTCACCGGGGATGAGCAGTTCTTC. Amino acids: CASTSVTGDEQFF. This chain uses TRBV12-3 or TRBV12-4 with TRBJ2-1; D possibly corresponds to TRBD2 (5 bases). The CDR3 runs to 13 residues. Trimming removed 7 bases at V and 8 bases at J, with 15 bases between.

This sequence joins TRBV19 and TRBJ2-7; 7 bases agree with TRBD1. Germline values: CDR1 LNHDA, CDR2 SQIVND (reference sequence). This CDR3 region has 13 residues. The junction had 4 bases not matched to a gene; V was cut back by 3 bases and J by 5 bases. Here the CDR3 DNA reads TGTGCCAGTAGTATCGAGGGGGCGAACGAGCAGTACTTC. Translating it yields CASSIEGANEQYF.

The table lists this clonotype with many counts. The CDR3 bases are TGTGCCAGCAGCCCAGACCGTGAAGCACTAGTCGCTGAAGCTTTCTTT. Protein: CASSPDREALVAEAFF. The chain joins TRBV5-6 to TRBJ1-1; no definite D call. Germline V gene lookup returns CDR1 SGHDT and CDR2 YYEEEE. CDR3 length: 16 amino acids. V lost 4 bases to trimming and J lost 6 bases, with 22 bases between them.

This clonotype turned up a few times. The CDR3 sequence: CATSRAWGPPYEQYF. The CDR3 DNA sequence: TGTGCCACCAGCAGAGCGTGGGGGCCTCCCTACGAGCAGTACTTC. The chain recombines TRBV15 with TRBJ2-7; D may be TRBD1 (6 bases). From germline, CDR1 is LNHNV and CDR2 YYDKDF (reference sequence). CDR3 length: 15 residues. V was trimmed by 1 base and J by 2 bases, leaving 12 bases between them.

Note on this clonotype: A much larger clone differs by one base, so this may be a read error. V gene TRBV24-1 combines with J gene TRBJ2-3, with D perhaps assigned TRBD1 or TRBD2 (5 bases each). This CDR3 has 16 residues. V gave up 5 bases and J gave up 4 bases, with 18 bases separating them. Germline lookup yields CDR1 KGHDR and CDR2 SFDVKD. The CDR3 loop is CATSGVGRALADTQYF. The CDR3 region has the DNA TGTGCCACCAGTGGGGTGGGACGAGCCCTCGCAGATACGCAGTATTTT.

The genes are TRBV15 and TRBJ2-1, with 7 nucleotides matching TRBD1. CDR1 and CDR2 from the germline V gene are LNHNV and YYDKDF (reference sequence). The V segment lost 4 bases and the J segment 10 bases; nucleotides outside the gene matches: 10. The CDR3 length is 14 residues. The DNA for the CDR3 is TGTGCCACCAGCAACAGGGGTCTAGCCAACGAGCAGTTCTTC. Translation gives CATSNRGLANEQFF.

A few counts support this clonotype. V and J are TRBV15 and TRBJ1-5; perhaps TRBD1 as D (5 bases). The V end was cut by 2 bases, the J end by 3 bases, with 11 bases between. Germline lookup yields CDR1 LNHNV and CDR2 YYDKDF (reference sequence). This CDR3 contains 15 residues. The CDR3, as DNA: TGTGCCACCAGCAGATTGGGGGGTCCCAATCAGCCCCAGCATTTT. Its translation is CATSRLGGPNQPQHF. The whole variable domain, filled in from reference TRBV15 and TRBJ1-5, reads DAMVIQNPRYQVTQFGKPVTLSCSQTLNHNVMYWYQQKSSQAPKLLFHYYDKDFNNEADTPDNFQSRRPNTSFCFLDIRSPGLGDTAMYLCATSRLGGPNQPQHFGDGTRLSIL.

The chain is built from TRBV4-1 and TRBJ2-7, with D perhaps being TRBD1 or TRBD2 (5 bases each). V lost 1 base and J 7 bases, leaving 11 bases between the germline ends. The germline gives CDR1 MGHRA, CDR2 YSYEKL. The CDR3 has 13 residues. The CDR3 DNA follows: TGCGCCAGCAGCCAAGTCGGGACGCGGGAGCAGTACTTC. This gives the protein CASSQVGTREQYF.

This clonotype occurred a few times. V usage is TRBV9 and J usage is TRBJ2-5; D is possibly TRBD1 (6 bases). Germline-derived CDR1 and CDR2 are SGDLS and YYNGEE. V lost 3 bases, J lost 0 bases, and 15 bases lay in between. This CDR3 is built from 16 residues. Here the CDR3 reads CASSDEQGTYQETQYF. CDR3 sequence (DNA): TGTGCCAGCAGCGATGAACAGGGCACGTACCAAGAGACCCAGTACTTC.

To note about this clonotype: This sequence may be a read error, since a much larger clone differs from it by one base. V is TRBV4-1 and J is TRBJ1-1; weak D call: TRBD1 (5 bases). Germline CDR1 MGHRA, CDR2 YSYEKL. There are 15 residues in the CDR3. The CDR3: CASGQDGGRDTEAFF. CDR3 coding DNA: TGCGCCAGCGGCCAAGACGGGGGTCGGGACACTGAAGCTTTCTTT.

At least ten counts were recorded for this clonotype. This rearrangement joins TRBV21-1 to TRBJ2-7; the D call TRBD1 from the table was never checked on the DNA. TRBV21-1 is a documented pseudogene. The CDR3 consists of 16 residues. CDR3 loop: CASSVGGSTDSTEQYF. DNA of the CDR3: TGTGCCAGCAGCGTCGGGGGTTCTACTGATAGTACCGAGCAGTACTTC.